The rows below give T cell receptor beta chains drawn from one sample of a study of shared T cell receptors in the human thymus. Libraries were prepared by immunoSEQ multiplex PCR; TCRdb keeps only in-frame clonotypes and omits some of them. The table has hundreds of thousands of clones, around 87% seen once. The sample also formed part of further work on human thymus T cells.

Material: thymocytes. All receptors derive from a boy in the first two years of life with a congenital heart defect. CDR3s include the opening cysteine and the closing phenylalanine or tryptophan. The order of the fields is V gene, clone size, J gene, D gene, CDR3 DNA, CDR3 protein. The D gene is left open where the match is weak. Size tells how often a clone was seen (once, few, many) or the class of an expanded clone, and some rows leave it out.

V: TRBV4-1; size: -; J: TRBJ1-2; D: TRBD1; DNA: TGCGCCAGCAGCCAAGATGGGGAAACAGGGGGAAGGGGCTACACCTTC; CDR3: CASSQDGETGGRGYTF
V: TRBV7-8; size: -; J: TRBJ1-3; D: -; DNA: TGTGCCAGCAGCGGGGCCCCCGGGCCCCTAGGAAACACCATATATTTT; CDR3: CASSGAPGPLGNTIYF
V: TRBV5-1; size: -; J: TRBJ2-2; D: -; DNA: TGCGCCAGCAGCGGACCTTCGTCGGGGTCGGACACCGGGGAGCTGTTTTTT; CDR3: CASSGPSSGSDTGELFF
V: TRBV10-3; size: -; J: TRBJ2-2; D: -; DNA: TGTGCCATCAGTGCTGACAGACCCAACACCGGGGAGCTGTTTTTT; CDR3: CAISADRPNTGELFF
V: TRBV5-4; size: -; J: TRBJ1-1; D: -; DNA: TGTGCCAGCAGCTTGGGGCAGACTATTCGGCGAGACACTGAAGCTTTCTTT; CDR3: CASSLGQTIRRDTEAFF
V: TRBV6-6; size: -; J: TRBJ1-2; D: TRBD1; DNA: TGTGCCAGCAGTTCGTCCGACAGGGCCGACGGCTACACCTTC; CDR3: CASSSSDRADGYTF
V: TRBV27; size: -; J: TRBJ1-4; D: -; DNA: TGTGCCAGCAGTCCGTCCTCGCAGGGGAAGGATGAAAAACTGTTTTTT; CDR3: CASSPSSQGKDEKLFF
V: TRBV27; size: -; J: TRBJ2-3; D: TRBD2; DNA: TGTGCCAGCAGTGCCACTAGCGGGGGGACAGATACGCAGTATTTT; CDR3: CASSATSGGTDTQYF
V: TRBV30; size: once; J: TRBJ2-7; D: TRBD2; DNA: TGTGCCTGGAGTACTAGCGGGAGTGTCTACGAGCAGTACTTC; CDR3: CAWSTSGSVYEQYF
V: TRBV15; size: -; J: TRBJ2-7; D: -; DNA: TGTGCCACCAGCAGAGAACCCCGGAGGAGGTTCTACTACGAGCAGTACTTC; CDR3: CATSREPRRRFYYEQYF
V: TRBV5-4; size: -; J: TRBJ2-7; D: -; DNA: TGTGCCAGCAGCTTGGCGATGAGAGAGGATCCTCACGAGCAGTACTTC; CDR3: CASSLAMREDPHEQYF
V: TRBV7-9; size: -; J: TRBJ1-6; D: -; DNA: TGTGCCAGCAGCCCACCGACAGGACGTTATAATTCACCCCTCCACTTT; CDR3: CASSPPTGRYNSPLHF
V: TRBV19; size: -; J: TRBJ1-1; D: TRBD1; DNA: TGTGCCAGTATCGGGGCGGGACAGGGGGCTTCGTCCGCCCGACGGTCTGAAGCTTTCTTT; CDR3: CASIGAGQGASSARRSEAFF
V: TRBV2; size: -; J: TRBJ2-1; D: TRBD1; DNA: TGTGCCAGCACCTTGGACAGGGTAGAAGGAACGAGTGAGCAGTTCTTC; CDR3: CASTLDRVEGTSEQFF
V: TRBV2; size: -; J: TRBJ2-7; D: TRBD2; DNA: TGTGCCAGCAGGGTAGCGGGAGGGCCTTACGAGCAGTACTTC; CDR3: CASRVAGGPYEQYF
V: TRBV9; size: -; J: TRBJ1-1; D: -; DNA: TGTGCCAGCAGCGTGTTGAAAGACAGAATGAACACTGAAGCTTTCTTT; CDR3: CASSVLKDRMNTEAFF
V: TRBV28; size: -; J: TRBJ2-7; D: -; DNA: TGTGCCAGCAGTTTATGCTCGGGACAAGGGCTATCCCCCTCCTACGAGCAGTACTTC; CDR3: CASSLCSGQGLSPSYEQYF
V: TRBV28; size: once; J: TRBJ1-6; D: TRBD1; DNA: TGTGCCAGCAGTTCCGGACAGGGGCGAGATTCACCCCTCCACTTT; CDR3: CASSSGQGRDSPLHF
V: TRBV5-1; size: -; J: TRBJ1-2; D: TRBD1; DNA: TGCGCCAGCAGCTTGGCCGGACAGGACGCTTATGGCTACACCTTC; CDR3: CASSLAGQDAYGYTF
V: TRBV1; size: -; J: TRBJ1-5; D: -; DNA: TGCACCAGCAGCCAAGATCGTCAGCCCCAGCATTTT; CDR3: CTSSQDRQPQHF
V: TRBV27; size: -; J: TRBJ1-1; D: -; DNA: TGTGCCAGCGGGAGGATAGAAGCTTTCTTT; CDR3: CASGRIEAFF
V: TRBV19; size: -; J: TRBJ2-5; D: TRBD2; DNA: TGTGCCAGTAGGAGCGGGGGGCTCGGGGAGACCCAGTACTTC; CDR3: CASRSGGLGETQYF
V: TRBV28; size: -; J: TRBJ2-1; D: TRBD2; DNA: TGTGCCAGCAGTTCCAAGCGGGAGTGGTCCTACAATGAGCAGTTCTTC; CDR3: CASSSKREWSYNEQFF
V: TRBV12-5; size: -; J: TRBJ2-1; D: -; DNA: TGTGCTAGTGGTTTGGTATCTGGTAGCAGCTACAATGAGCAGTTCTTC; CDR3: CASGLVSGSSYNEQFF
V: TRBV11-3; size: -; J: TRBJ2-1; D: TRBD2; DNA: TGTGCCAGCAGCTTAGACCTAGCGGGGGGGAACCATGAGCAGTTCTTC; CDR3: CASSLDLAGGNHEQFF
V: TRBV4-2; size: -; J: TRBJ1-1; D: TRBD1; DNA: TGTGCCAGCAGCCCCGGGACAGCTCAAGCTTTCTTT; CDR3: CASSPGTAQAFF
V: TRBV19; size: -; J: TRBJ2-3; D: TRBD2; DNA: TGTGCCAGTAGTGCGGGACTACCAAGCACAGATACGCAGTATTTT; CDR3: CASSAGLPSTDTQYF
V: TRBV6-5; size: -; J: TRBJ1-2; D: TRBD1; DNA: TGTGCCAGCCTCGACAGGGGCGGCTACACCTTC; CDR3: CASLDRGGYTF
V: TRBV5-5; size: -; J: TRBJ2-2; D: TRBD1; DNA: TGTGCCAGCAGCCCCTGGACAGGGGACACCGGGGAGCTGTTTTTT; CDR3: CASSPWTGDTGELFF
V: TRBV27; size: -; J: TRBJ1-1; D: -; DNA: TGTGCCAGCAGTAGGCCTTCGCGGCCGGGGACTGAAGCTTTCTTT; CDR3: CASSRPSRPGTEAFF
V: TRBV13; size: -; J: TRBJ2-3; D: TRBD2; DNA: TGTGCCAGCAGCTTTGGTGGGGGGGGGACAGATACGCAGTATTTT; CDR3: CASSFGGGGTDTQYF
V: TRBV28; size: -; J: TRBJ1-5; D: TRBD1; DNA: TGTGCCAGCAGTTACCCAAGCCACAGGGGACACCAGCCCCAGCATTTT; CDR3: CASSYPSHRGHQPQHF
V: TRBV11-3; size: -; J: TRBJ1-1; D: -; DNA: TGTGCCAGCAGCTTGAACGAGGGCAACACTGAAGCTTTCTTT; CDR3: CASSLNEGNTEAFF
V: TRBV14; size: once; J: TRBJ1-4; D: TRBD1; DNA: TGTGCCAGCAGCCAGAATTTCGGGACAGTTCCTGAAAAACTGTTTTTT; CDR3: CASSQNFGTVPEKLFF
V: TRBV4-1; size: -; J: TRBJ2-3; D: -; DNA: TGCGCCAGCAGCCAAGATCCTAGCGCAAGCACAGATACGCAGTATTTT; CDR3: CASSQDPSASTDTQYF
V: TRBV28; size: -; J: TRBJ1-5; D: -; DNA: TGTGCCAGCCGCCCAAGCCGTAGCAATCAGCCCCAGCATTTT; CDR3: CASRPSRSNQPQHF
V: TRBV7-8; size: -; J: TRBJ1-1; D: -; DNA: TGTGCCAGCAGCTTACAAGAGGGCAGGGGAAGAGAGGGGAACACTGAAGCTTTCTTT; CDR3: CASSLQEGRGREGNTEAFF
V: TRBV5-1; size: -; J: TRBJ2-7; D: TRBD2; DNA: TGCGCCAGCAGCTTGGAGGGTTTTAGCGGGAGGGGGACCACTACGAAGCAGTACTTC; CDR3: CASSLEGFSGRGTTTKQYF
V: TRBV28; size: -; J: TRBJ2-7; D: TRBD1; DNA: TGTGCCAGCAGTAGCAGGGGGATTTCCTACGAGCAGTACTTC; CDR3: CASSSRGISYEQYF
V: TRBV5-6; size: -; J: TRBJ2-7; D: -; DNA: TGTGCCAGCAGCTTGGGTCGCATCAGCTCCTACGAGCAGTACTTC; CDR3: CASSLGRISSYEQYF
V: TRBV28; size: once; J: TRBJ2-1; D: TRBD2; DNA: TGTGCCAGCAGTTTCTCCCACTGCGGGAGGGCGGGGGGCAATGAGCAGTTCTTC; CDR3: CASSFSHCGRAGGNEQFF
V: TRBV5-1; size: -; J: TRBJ1-4; D: -; DNA: TGCGCCAGCAGCTTAGTAGGTTCAGGTGAAAAACTGTTTTTT; CDR3: CASSLVGSGEKLFF
V: TRBV6-5; size: -; J: TRBJ1-1; D: -; DNA: TGTGCCAGCAGTTACTCACGGGGGATGAACACTGAAGCTTTCTTT; CDR3: CASSYSRGMNTEAFF
V: TRBV27; size: few; J: TRBJ1-1; D: TRBD1; DNA: TGTGCCAGCAGTTTATTTGCGGGGCAGGGGGCCCCCCTGAACACTGAAGCTTTCTTT; CDR3: CASSLFAGQGAPLNTEAFF